This record looks at one T cell receptor (beta chain) sequence and its context. Its cognate antigen has yet to be identified. Base quality data are lacking; no much larger clone is found one base away. A second Seattle source provided samples from volunteer blood donors who had recovered from COVID-19. Each collaborating institution followed its own protocols to collect whole blood in K2EDTA tubes. For TCRbeta analysis, collaborators shipped samples as frozen whole blood, isolated PBMCs, or DNA extracted from either of those sample types. This sample is part of a study of blood T cell repertoires in COVID-19 (dated by TCRdb to 2019 to 2021). In the study overall: Samples from collaborators originated in the United States, Italy and Spain and spanned both the acute and convalescent phases of COVID-19. The prospective study material was composed of cDNA or gDNA derived from T cells, B-cell-depleted T cells, or PBMCs. Subjects who had been exposed to COVID-19, were actively infected with it, or had recovered from it provided the deeply sampled blood TCRbeta repertoires that made up the dataset. The repertoires were released in a freely available public database meant as a resource for research on the immune response to SARS-CoV-2. The samples were drawn from the first 160 participants of the ongoing ImmuneRACE study and from 950 to 1,500 subjects provided by 6 global collaborators. Nearly every sample came with metadata listing a de-identified subject ID, COVID-19 status, age in years and sex. Where available, HLA class I and class II types were obtained from metadata supplied by the sample provider rather than from assay-based typing. Findings and caveats that apply to the study as a whole: How much clinical and demographic metadata was included differed by source and by participant, and the metadata was provided uncurated.

The immunoSEQ Assay, a bias-controlled multiplex PCR, was used to amplify TCRbeta CDR3 regions from genomic DNA. Under the source paper's analysis protocol: The number of nucleated cells in each sample was estimated by amplification of reference gene primers within the assay. To quantify the absolute abundance of each unique TCRbeta CDR3 rearrangement, sequence reads were collapsed and filtered. For each sample, productive Simpson clonality was calculated as the square root of Simpson's diversity index over productive rearrangements. The immuneACCESS repertoire file appears here via TCRdb, limited to in-frame rearrangements. These files lack a portion of the clones; in checked studies, under half of the deficit traces to unresolved V genes, and the cause of the others is not known. V and J calls and clone size are as listed in that table; D and trimming were resolved from the DNA. For this sample the table gives 140,000 to 150,000 clones, of which 80% were detected only once. The top ten hold approximately 3.4% of the sample.

The germline V gene sets CDR1 to SGHTA and CDR2 to FQGNSA. Its CDR3 holds 16 amino acids, cysteine through phenylalanine. Of the read, only the CDR3 DNA is kept; its 48 bases are in frame from base 1. For this chain, trimming is 0 bases at the V end and 1 base at the J end, and the number of junction bases without a gene match is 5. Sample: peripheral blood. The source of this sequence is a man between 65 and 85 years old who had recovered from COVID-19. The receptor chain draws on TRBV7-2 and TRBJ2-5; a stretch of 7 junction bases matches TRBD2. The nucleotides are TGTGCCAGCAGCTTAGCGTTGGCTAGCGGCCAAGAGACCCAGTACTTC. Its protein product is CASSLALASGQETQYF.